This T cell receptor beta chain was sequenced during a study of Graves' ophthalmopathy and Graves' hyperthyroidism (dated by TCRdb to between 2017 and 2018). As for the study more broadly: Peripheral blood was collected at initial diagnosis, before any treatment. The study used TCR beta repertoire signatures to distinguish Graves' ophthalmopathy from Graves' hyperthyroidism and to predict progression to ophthalmopathy. In total, 135 blood samples were TCR-sequenced: some 40 ophthalmopathy, under 85 hyperthyroidism and about 17 hyperthyroidism-to-ophthalmopathy patients. To explore V-J signatures distinguishing ophthalmopathy from hyperthyroidism, a discovery set of about a hundred patients (roughly 44 ophthalmopathy, over 55 stable hyperthyroidism) was enrolled. The independent validation cohort included under 20 hyperthyroidism patients plus 17 patients who later progressed from hyperthyroidism to ophthalmopathy. T-cell repertoires of thyroid tissue and blood were compared in 5 or 6 hyperthyroidism patients. Once sampling was done, hyperthyroidism patients were given methimazole at a starting dose of 30 mg daily, while ophthalmopathy patients were given high-dose intravenous methylprednisolone. The roughly 91 discovery patients were randomly divided into training and test sets at a 7:3 ratio.

Points the paper makes about the study in general: Most expanded thyroid clonotypes with frequency above 0.001 were also detected in blood, suggesting blood repertoires may reflect the thyroid immune response. In cross-validation, the 13-signature model distinguished ophthalmopathy from stable hyperthyroidism with about 90% sensitivity and approximately 81% specificity, while in the test set the corresponding values were around 79% and 71%. In validation, the model predicted ophthalmopathy progression with 55% to 71% sensitivity and roughly 72% specificity; about a dozen predicted patients were CT-confirmed with GO in a median of 6.5 months. No statistical method was used to predetermine the sample size, and group allocation was not hidden from the investigators.

Hyperthyroidism was considered stable if no progression to ophthalmopathy occurred within 18 months of follow-up. The hyperthyroidism patients were 18 to 65 years old and newly diagnosed, with a disease duration of less than 2 months. Anyone with other autoimmune diseases, uncontrolled infections, pregnancy or lactation was excluded from the study. Diagnosis relied on clinical symptoms, serum thyroxine, TRAb, thyroid ultrasound and orbital computed tomography. PBMCs were isolated from 7.5 to 10 ml of fresh peripheral blood by Ficoll-Paque density gradient centrifugation. Total RNA was extracted using Trizol reagent, and RNA quality was checked on an Agilent 2100 Bioanalyzer. Including cysteine and phenylalanine, the CDR3 has 14 amino acids. Of the read, only the CDR3 DNA is kept; its 42 bases are in frame from base 1. The germline ends are 12 bases apart after V is trimmed by 3 bases and J by 9 bases.

TCR beta CDR3 regions were amplified from RNA transcripts for repertoire sequencing. HTBI primers and the Qiagen OneStep RT-PCR kit were used in a first-round RT-PCR, which was followed by a second-round multiplex PCR, size selection and purification. Libraries were sequenced on an Illumina HiSeq2000 using paired-end 100 bp reads. As for the original processing: Reads were processed with SOAPnuke, discarding reads with adapters, uncalled bases, mean Phred below 15, or no exact constant-primer or identifier match. High-quality paired reads were merged with COPE v1.2.5. Clonotypes were defined as unique nucleotide sequences and were aligned to IMGT TRB V, D and J references using MiTCR v1.1. The analysis was limited to V-J combinations with a frequency above 0.0001, which together covered 98% to 99.2% of repertoires. For each V-J combination, a TCR clonal expansion and chaos score was defined as F50 clonal expansion divided by the chaos observed in the TCRdist matrix. Features were reduced by Welch's t-statistics and random forest to around 14 V-J combinations, which fed a naive Bayes classifier. The Morisita-Horn index was used to measure how similar the thyroid and blood repertoires were. Using fastp trimming at Q25 and MiXCR clonotype assembly, TCRdb reanalyzed the public sequencing data and kept in-frame beta chains. Every CDR3 protein is listed once, alongside the most common genes and DNA of its rows. These V and J calls derive from TCRdb rather than the authors' analysis. This sample is represented by roughly 410,000 distinct CDR3 sequences; approximately 15% of them were singletons. The ten largest clonotypes hold roughly 7% of the sample.

This clonotype was seen repeatedly, ten times or more. Its specific antigen is unknown. One base away there is no much larger clone; base qualities are not given. This TCR was recovered from a woman between 18 and 30 years old with stable Graves' hyperthyroidism. Donor details come from another sample of the same person, matched by shared clones. The chain couples TRBV12-3 or TRBV12-4 to TRBJ1-6; there is no confident call for the D gene. Sequences were obtained from peripheral blood. The CDR3: CASSFSGFVSPLHF. The bases are TGTGCCAGCAGTTTTTCCGGTTTCGTTTCACCCCTCCACTTT.